The clone carrying this T cell receptor (beta chain) has just one count. This sample stems from a study of blood T cell repertoires in COVID-19. Original data processing: Reference gene primer amplification gave nucleated cell count estimates. Assay used: immunoSEQ multiplex PCR; TCRdb lists only in-frame clones, some missing. The V and J calls and clone size are taken from that table; D and trimming were inferred from the DNA. The table includes 90,000 or so clones, around 86% detected once. The CDR3 totals 15 residues. Germline V lookup: CDR1 LNHDA, CDR2 SQIVND (reference sequence). V trimming: 5 bases; J trimming: 4 bases; junction bases outside the gene matches: 7.

The chain combines TRBV19 with TRBJ1-3; TRBD1 agrees at 8 bases. The sequencing sample was made of peripheral blood. The sequence came from a woman between 65 and 79 years old with acute or convalescent COVID-19. CDR3 sequence reads: CASSFTGGRGNTIYF. Written as DNA, the CDR3 is TGTGCCAGTAGTTTTACAGGGGGAAGAGGAAACACCATATATTTT.